The following is a T cell receptor (beta chain) sequence with its context. This clone was detected a few times. It has no known antigen specificity. No per-base quality is available; no much larger clone lies one base away. To identify antigen-specific CD4+ T cell clonotypes by their expansion, the ViraFEST assay first stimulated PBMC with viral peptide pools and then applied TCR sequencing. After more than nine days of culture, CD4+ T cells were isolated with the EasySep CD4+ T cell isolation kit. Participants received two doses of either the BNT162b2 or the mRNA-1273 mRNA SARS-CoV-2 vaccine. The absence of prior SARS-CoV-2 infection in healthy vaccine recipients was confirmed by negative nucleocapsid antibodies before and after vaccination. Some 2.2 million PBMC per well were cultured in IMDM with about 4.6% human AB serum, about 9.4 IU/ml IL-2 and gentamicin, plus 10 ug/ml peptides. On days 3 and 7, half of the culture medium was replaced with fresh IL-2-containing medium. Unless noted otherwise, every peptide stimulation condition was grown in triplicate wells. PBMC were separated from whole blood using Ficoll-Paque Plus gradient centrifugation and were then either cryopreserved at -140C or used fresh. The overlapping peptide pools covered the spike proteins of SARS-CoV-2 and of the common cold coronaviruses HCoV-NL63, HCoV-OC43 and HCoV-229E. The QIAamp micro DNA kit was used to extract genomic DNA from the cultured CD4+ T cells.

Libraries were prepared through the immunoSEQ multiplex PCR assay. DNA from the cultured, isolated CD4+ T cells was subjected to TCR beta CDR3 sequencing. The authors' pipeline ran thus. Non-productive TCR sequences were discarded, and reads were trimmed to the CDR3 region, with only CDR3s of 7 or more amino acids retained. Antigen-specific clonotypes were identified with the MANAFEST web app by comparing expansion in peptide wells against reference cultures. To count as positive, a clone had to show expansion at FDR<0.05 compared with the reference and with all other wells, an odds ratio above 5, and a frequency above 0.1% in two replicate wells. A clonotype was defined as cross-reactive if the clonotype was significantly expanded both in SARS-CoV-2 spike wells and in at least one common cold coronavirus spike condition. Levenshtein distance calculated with the stringdist R package was used to assess CDR3 similarity, and unrooted trees were constructed with ape in R 3.6.1. TCRdb stores this immuneACCESS table with in-frame sequences only. Part of the clones is absent; in the studies checked, under half of the shortfall reflects unresolved V genes, and no reason is known for the rest. V and J calls plus clone size are reproduced from that table; the DNA served to infer D and trimming. The sample table records 84,000 or so clones; over 70% of these occur just once. Of the sample, around 1% falls within the top ten clones.

The data belong to a study of vaccination effects on CD4 cells after COVID-19 (dated by TCRdb to between 2020 and 2023). General notes on the study: Across the study, the median time from the second dose to post-vaccine sampling was 72 days (range 14 to 241). A total of nine to ten COVID-19 convalescent patients and a handful of SARS-CoV-2-naive healthy vaccine recipients were included in the full study. In the study, cultures from other donors were sequenced using the Oncomine TCR Beta short-read assay on an Illumina iSeq 100. In both COVID-19 convalescent patients and infection-naive vaccine recipients, the study compared SARS-CoV-2 spike-specific CD4+ TCR repertoires from before mRNA vaccination with those from after it. Overall study outcomes, separate from this receptor: The study was limited by a small number of convalescent patients and lacked early post-infection timepoints. Among healthy vaccine recipients, nearly all vaccine-induced clones were SARS-CoV-2 mono-reactive, and only 1 of 255 was cross-reactive with common cold coronaviruses. Both infection-induced and vaccine-induced clones contracted markedly at late post-vaccination timepoints, which is consistent with waning T cell responses.

The germline V and J ends show losses of 0 bases and 5 bases respectively, and no gene match explains 13 bases of the junction. CDR1 LGHDT and CDR2 YNNKEL are derived from the germline V gene (reference sequence). The CDR3 holds 19 amino acids from the cysteine to the phenylalanine. Only CDR3 DNA remains: 57 bases, in frame from the first base. The source was CD4+ T cells from PBMCs cultured with HCoV-OC43 spike peptides, collected after COVID-19 vaccination. This sample's cell subset or site label indicates: HCoV-OC43 spike overlapping peptide pool stimulation. The chain is encoded by TRBV3-1 (or the pseudogene TRBV3-2) joined to TRBJ2-5; TRBD1 matches 12 bases in the middle. The receptor was derived from a human donor who received a COVID-19 vaccine. The DNA is as follows: TGTGCCAGCAGCCAAGATTCAAGTGTAGGGACAGGGGGCTACGAGACCCAGTACTTC. The translation is CASSQDSSVGTGGYETQYF.